This T cell receptor (beta chain) was profiled in a study of CXCR3-negative and CXCR3-positive naive CD8 T cells. Details on this clonotype: What it binds is not known.

UMI labels and 5' RACE were used to prepare the TRB cDNA libraries. TCRdb reanalyzed the 5' RACE reads, giving one entry per CDR3 protein sequence and no DNA. The sample totals 85,000 to 90,000 distinct CDR3 sequences. Study-wide results and limits: TRB CDR3 properties served as the basis for inferring TCR strength, and surface CD5 was comparable between naive subsets. Comparison of naive cells showed more hydrophobic TRB CDR3s in CXCR3-positive than in CXCR3-negative naive cells. The study found that naive CXCR3-negative and CXCR3-positive cells shared TRBV-TRBJ usage, while memory cells differed. The level of CXCR3 expression partially decreased after cryopreservation; the majority of assays used fresh PBMCs.

This CDR3 contains 13 residues. Germline V gives CDR1 LGHNA, CDR2 YSLEER. Each CD8+ T cell subset was flow-sorted in triplicate. Every sort contained 250,000 to 350,000 cells. This receptor was obtained from a human donor in good health. Some clones in this sample may be carry-over from other donors' samples. The chain uses TRBV4-3 and TRBJ1-5. The sequencing input was naive CXCR3+ CD8+ T cells from blood. Subset in this sample: CD45RO-CCR7+CD27+CD95- naive CD8+ T cells expressing CXCR3 (TNR3+). The CDR3 protein is CASSQDWGKPQHF.